The clone carrying this T cell receptor (beta chain) has only a few counts. Antigen specificity is unknown. Samples each yielded at least 5.5 micrograms of total RNA. The CDR3 has 13 amino acids. The V and J ends lost 9 bases and 4 bases, in that order; junction bases with no gene match: 9. From germline, CDR1 is SGHDT and CDR2 YYEEEE. The entry originates in a study of blood T cells in healthy people across ages. Findings and caveats of the study: A strong correlation between TCR beta diversity and naive T cell percentage was seen.

A second PCR, run for about 7 to 11 cycles, used a sample-barcoded 5' primer plus a J-beta primer mix. Every molecule of cDNA carried a tag from a template-switch adaptor with 12 random nucleotides. TCRdb independently ran MiXCR on the 5' RACE reads; one entry per CDR3 protein. Of some 900,000 distinct CDR3 sequences in the sample, under 35% were seen once. Sequencing was performed on blood. The sequence derives from a woman aged 80 or older in good health. The chain has TRBV5-6 and TRBJ1-2, with TRBD1 matching 7 bases. The CDR3 DNA sequence: TGTGCCACCTCAGAAGGGGGCAGCTATGGCTACACCTTC. Encoded protein: CATSEGGSYGYTF.